The clone carrying this T cell receptor (beta chain) was seen only a few times. Trimming cost V 5 bases and J 5 bases, with 22 bases left between them. Germline lookup yields CDR1 SGHAT and CDR2 FQNNGV. The CDR3 is made up of 16 amino acids. The PCR contained 60 Vbeta and 13 Jbeta primers. Sequenced by immunoSEQ multiplex PCR; TCRdb stores in-frame clones only, minus some. This table has 110,000 or so clones, roughly 70% appearing once. The sample is drawn from a study of cytomegalovirus exposure and HLA in healthy donors. The sequencing sample was made of PBMCs. The TCR comes from a woman aged 45-59 years in good health and CMV-seropositive. This sequence joins TRBV11-2 and TRBJ2-7; perhaps TRBD2 as D (5 bases). The CDR3 bases are TGTGCCAGCAGCCCCCGCTTAAGCGGCGAGAGGGACGAGCAGTACTTC. Translating it yields CASSPRLSGERDEQYF.